The following is a T cell receptor (beta chain) sequence with its context. This clonotype was found a few times. The antigen this receptor binds is unknown. Per-base quality was not reported, and no clone a single base away is much larger than it. This specimen's time point label, per the study, means: patch test 1, 2 weeks after DPC sensitization. The sample's treatment or condition label, decoded: therapeutic diphenylcyclopropenone sensitization with weekly scalp DPC. Blood at each patch-test visit was drawn before the patch test was applied. Eligible patients were aged 18 to 70, diagnosed with alopecia, deemed suitable for DPC therapy, and excluded if pregnant. Total RNA was isolated from unfractionated whole blood collected in Tempus Blood RNA tubes. These data are taken from a study of human T cells and chemical hapten exposure (dated by TCRdb to the early 2020s). Broadly, across the study: For sensitization, 2% DPC in acetone was applied to a roughly 2 cm by roughly 2 cm area of upper inner arm skin. Patients additionally received weekly therapeutic DPC doses to the scalp throughout the approximately 22-week study period. Patch tests used Finn chambers with 0.01% DPC on the upper back, scored after 6 days by International Contact Dermatitis Research Group standards. Most of the patients in the cohort were female, and the cohort covered alopecia areata with under or over 50% scalp involvement, alopecia totalis and alopecia universalis. Libraries were pooled for sequencing, and per-sample TCR yields varied mainly because of small differences in library volumes within the pool. Peripheral blood TCR repertoire changes were tracked in vivo in alopecia patients during primary and secondary sensitization to the hapten diphenylcyclopropenone (DPC). Blood samples were taken from patients before sensitization (week 0) and then at 2, 6 and about 24 weeks after DPC sensitization. Blood for TCR sequencing was provided by twenty-nine alopecia patients at one to four time points (pre-sensitization, 2, 6 and 24 weeks). The research as a whole found: All patients had alopecia, a presumed autoimmune disease, so their immune response might differ from that of healthy individuals. Patch test score was positively correlated with the number of PT1 expanded TCRs, with significance at thresholds 8, 16 and 32 but not at 4. After repeated subsampling, changes were observed in the strength of the expansion versus patch-test correlation and in the threshold at which the correlation became significant. No change with DPC sensitization was found in the number of TCRs above 1 in 1000 frequency, and no evidence of global repertoire structure alterations was found. Significantly more large CDR3 similarity clusters were formed by expanded TCRs than by pre-sensitization or healthy control sets, consistent with antigen-driven responses.

Library prep was done by RACE. TCRdb shows the sequencer as NextSeq 500. Library preparation attached unique molecular identifiers to individual cDNA molecules for quantitative, reproducible TCR counting. Each blood RNA sample was used to sequence both TCR alpha and TCR beta chains. From the authors' description of their analysis: Samples had a median of roughly 98,000 TCRs, with a range from about 23,224 to 690,600. The Decombinator software suite was used to annotate V, J and CDR3 in the TCR reads. For the PS versus PT1 abundance plots, all samples were subsampled to the same number of TCRs (28,000). TCRs were defined as expanded if absent before sensitization and observed at least eight times at the 2-week time point. Using fastp trimming at Q25 and MiXCR clonotype assembly, TCRdb reanalyzed the public sequencing data and kept in-frame beta chains. All rows with the same CDR3 protein become a single entry with the most common DNA and genes. TCRdb's processing, not the authors' own work, is the source of the V and J calls. Recorded for this sample are some 400,000 distinct CDR3 sequences; nearly 5% of them occurred a single time. The ten largest clonotypes hold approximately 2.1% of the sample.

Counted from cysteine to phenylalanine, this CDR3 has 13 amino acids. Just CDR3 DNA is preserved here, 39 bases in frame from base 1. V drops 5 bases and J drops 6 bases, leaving 11 bases in between. CDR1 MNHEY and CDR2 SMNVEV were looked up in the germline V gene (reference sequence). This receptor chain uses TRBV27 and TRBJ1-5; no D gene can be assigned with confidence. Sequencing was performed on whole blood, taken in connection with sensitization to the hapten diphenylcyclopropenone (DPC). The source is a woman in her fifties or sixties with alopecia areata. Some clones in this sample may be carry-over from other donors' samples. The nucleotide sequence is given as TGTGCCAGCAGTAACGGGCTGGGTCAGCCCCAGCATTTT. Its protein is CASSNGLGQPQHF.